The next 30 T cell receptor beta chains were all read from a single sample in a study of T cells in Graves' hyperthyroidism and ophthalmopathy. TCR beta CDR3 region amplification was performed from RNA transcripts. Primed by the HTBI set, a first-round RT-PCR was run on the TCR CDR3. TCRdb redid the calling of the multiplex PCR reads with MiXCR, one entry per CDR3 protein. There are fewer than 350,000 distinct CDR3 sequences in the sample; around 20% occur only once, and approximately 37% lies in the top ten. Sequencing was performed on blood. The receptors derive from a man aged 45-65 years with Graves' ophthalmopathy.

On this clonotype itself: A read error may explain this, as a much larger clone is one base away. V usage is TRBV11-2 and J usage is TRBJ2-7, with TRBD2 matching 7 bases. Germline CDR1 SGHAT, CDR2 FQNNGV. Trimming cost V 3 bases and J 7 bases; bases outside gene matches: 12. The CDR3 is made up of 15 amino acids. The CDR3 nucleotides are TGTGCCAGCAGCTTCGGCGGGAGAGATGGGGGGGAGCAGTACTTC. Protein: CASSFGGRDGGEQYF.

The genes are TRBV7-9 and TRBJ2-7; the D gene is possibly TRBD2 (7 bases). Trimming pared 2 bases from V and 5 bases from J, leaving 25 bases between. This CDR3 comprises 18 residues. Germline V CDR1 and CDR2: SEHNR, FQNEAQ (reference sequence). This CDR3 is CASSLQIEGGPGGDEQYF. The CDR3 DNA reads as TGTGCCAGCAGCTTACAAATCGAGGGGGGACCGGGGGGTGACGAGCAGTACTTC.

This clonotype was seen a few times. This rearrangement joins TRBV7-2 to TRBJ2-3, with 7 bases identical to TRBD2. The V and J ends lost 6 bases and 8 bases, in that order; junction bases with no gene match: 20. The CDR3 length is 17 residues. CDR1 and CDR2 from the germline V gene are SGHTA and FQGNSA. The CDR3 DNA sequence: TGTGCCAGCAGAACTCGGGAGCGGGAAAGATCCAGGTTTACGCAGTATTTT. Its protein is CASRTRERERSRFTQYF. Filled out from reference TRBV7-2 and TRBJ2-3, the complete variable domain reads GAGVSQSPSNKVTEKGKDVELRCDPISGHTALYWYRQSLGQGLEFLIYFQGNSAPDKSGLPSDRFSAERTGGSVSTLTIQRTQQEDSAVYLCASRTRERERSRFTQYFGPGTRLTVL.

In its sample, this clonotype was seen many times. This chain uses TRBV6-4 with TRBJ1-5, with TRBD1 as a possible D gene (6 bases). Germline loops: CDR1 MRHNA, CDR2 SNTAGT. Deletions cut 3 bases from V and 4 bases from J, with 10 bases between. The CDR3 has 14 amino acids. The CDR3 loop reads CASSEGGGNQPQHF. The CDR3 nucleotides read TGTGCCAGCAGTGAAGGAGGGGGGAATCAGCCCCAGCATTTT.

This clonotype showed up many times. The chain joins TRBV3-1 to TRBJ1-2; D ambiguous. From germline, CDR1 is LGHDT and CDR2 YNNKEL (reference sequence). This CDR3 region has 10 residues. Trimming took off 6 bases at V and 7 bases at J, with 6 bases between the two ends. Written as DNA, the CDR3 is TGTGCCAGCAGGGGATCTGGCTACACCTTC. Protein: CASRGSGYTF.

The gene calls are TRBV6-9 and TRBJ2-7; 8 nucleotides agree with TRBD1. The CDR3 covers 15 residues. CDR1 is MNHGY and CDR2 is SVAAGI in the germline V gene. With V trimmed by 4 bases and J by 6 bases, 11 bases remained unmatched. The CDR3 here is CASSSLPGTGSEQYF. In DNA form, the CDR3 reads TGTGCCAGCAGTTCTCTTCCCGGGACAGGCTCCGAGCAGTACTTC.

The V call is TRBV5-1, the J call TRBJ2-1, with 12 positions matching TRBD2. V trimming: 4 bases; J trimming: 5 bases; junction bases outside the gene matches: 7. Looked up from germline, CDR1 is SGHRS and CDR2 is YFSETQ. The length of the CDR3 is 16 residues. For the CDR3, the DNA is TGCGCCAGCAGCCAGGGGACTAGCGGGTTTAACAATGAGCAGTTCTTC. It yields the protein CASSQGTSGFNNEQFF.

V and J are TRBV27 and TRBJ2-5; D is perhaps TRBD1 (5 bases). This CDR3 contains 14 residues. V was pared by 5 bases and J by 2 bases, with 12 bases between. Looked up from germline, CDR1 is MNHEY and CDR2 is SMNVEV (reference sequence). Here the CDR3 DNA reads TGTGCCAGCAGTCCATTGACAGAGCAAGAGACCCAGTACTTC. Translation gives CASSPLTEQETQYF.

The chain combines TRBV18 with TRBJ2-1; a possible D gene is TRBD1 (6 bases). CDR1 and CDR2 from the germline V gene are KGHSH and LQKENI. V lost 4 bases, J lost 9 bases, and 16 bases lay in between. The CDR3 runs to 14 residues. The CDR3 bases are TGTGCCAGCTCACGAAGGACAGAAACGGCTGAGCAGTTCTTC. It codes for CASSRRTETAEQFF.

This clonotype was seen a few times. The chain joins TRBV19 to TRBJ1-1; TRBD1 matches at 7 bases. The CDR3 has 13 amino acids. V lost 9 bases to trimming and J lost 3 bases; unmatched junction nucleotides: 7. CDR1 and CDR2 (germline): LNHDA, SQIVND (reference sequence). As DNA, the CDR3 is TGTGCCAGCCAGGGGGGATCGGACACTGAAGCTTTCTTT. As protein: CASQGGSDTEAFF.

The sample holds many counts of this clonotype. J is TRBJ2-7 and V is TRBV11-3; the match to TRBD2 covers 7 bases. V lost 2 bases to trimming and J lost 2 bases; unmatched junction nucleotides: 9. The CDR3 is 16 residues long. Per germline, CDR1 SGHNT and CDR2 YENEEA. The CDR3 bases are TGTGCCAGCAGCTTACTCCCGGGGGGAAGAACCTACGAGCAGTACTTC. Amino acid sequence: CASSLLPGGRTYEQYF. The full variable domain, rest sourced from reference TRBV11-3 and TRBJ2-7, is EAGVVQSPRYKIIEKKQPVAFWCNPISGHNTLYWYLQNLGQGPELLIRYENEEAVDDSQLPKDRFSAERLKGVDSTLKIQPAELGDSAVYLCASSLLPGGRTYEQYFGPGTRLTVT.

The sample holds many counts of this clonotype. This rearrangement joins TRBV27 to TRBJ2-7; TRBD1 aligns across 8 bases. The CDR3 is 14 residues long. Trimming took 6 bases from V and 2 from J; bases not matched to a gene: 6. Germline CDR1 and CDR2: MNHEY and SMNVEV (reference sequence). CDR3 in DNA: TGTGCCAGCAGCTTAGGCAGGGGGCCCTACGAGCAGTACTTC. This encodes CASSLGRGPYEQYF.

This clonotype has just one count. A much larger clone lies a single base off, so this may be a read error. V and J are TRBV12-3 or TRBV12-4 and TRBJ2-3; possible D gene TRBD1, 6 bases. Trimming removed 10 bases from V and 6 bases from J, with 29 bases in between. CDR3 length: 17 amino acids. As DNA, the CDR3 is TGTGCCACCACAGGGTTATGGCGATTTGTGGACCGGGATACGCAGTATTTT. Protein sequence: CATTGLWRFVDRDTQYF.

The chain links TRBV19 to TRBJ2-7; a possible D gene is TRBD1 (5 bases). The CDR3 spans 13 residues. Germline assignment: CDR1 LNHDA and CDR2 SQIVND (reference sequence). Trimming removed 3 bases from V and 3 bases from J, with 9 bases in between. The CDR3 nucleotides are TGTGCCAGTAGTATGGCAGGGTTCTACGAGCAGTACTTC. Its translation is CASSMAGFYEQYF.

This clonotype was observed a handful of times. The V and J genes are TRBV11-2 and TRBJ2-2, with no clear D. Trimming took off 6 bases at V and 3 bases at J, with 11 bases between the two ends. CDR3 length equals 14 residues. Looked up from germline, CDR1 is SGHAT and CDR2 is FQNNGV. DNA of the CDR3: TGTGCCAGCAGATTTCAGGCAGACACCGGGGAGCTGTTTTTT. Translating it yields CASRFQADTGELFF.

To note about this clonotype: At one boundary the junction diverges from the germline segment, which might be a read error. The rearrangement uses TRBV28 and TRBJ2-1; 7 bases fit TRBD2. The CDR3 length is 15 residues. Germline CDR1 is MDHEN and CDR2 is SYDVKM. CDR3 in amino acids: CASSLGGGRLAALIF. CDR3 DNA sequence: TGTGCCAGCAGTTTAGGGGGTGGTAGGCTAGCGGCCCTTATCTTC.

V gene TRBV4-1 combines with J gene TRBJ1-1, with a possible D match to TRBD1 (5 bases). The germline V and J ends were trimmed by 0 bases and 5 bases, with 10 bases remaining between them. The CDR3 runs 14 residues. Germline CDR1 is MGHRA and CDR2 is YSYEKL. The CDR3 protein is CASSQDVRGTEAFF. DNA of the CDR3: TGCGCCAGCAGCCAAGATGTGAGGGGTACTGAAGCTTTCTTT.

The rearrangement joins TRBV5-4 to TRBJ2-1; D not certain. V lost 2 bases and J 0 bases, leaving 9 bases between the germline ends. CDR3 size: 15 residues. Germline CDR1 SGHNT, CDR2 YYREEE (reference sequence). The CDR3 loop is CASSFGRSSYNEQFF. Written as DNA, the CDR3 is TGTGCCAGCAGCTTCGGACGGAGCTCCTACAATGAGCAGTTCTTC.

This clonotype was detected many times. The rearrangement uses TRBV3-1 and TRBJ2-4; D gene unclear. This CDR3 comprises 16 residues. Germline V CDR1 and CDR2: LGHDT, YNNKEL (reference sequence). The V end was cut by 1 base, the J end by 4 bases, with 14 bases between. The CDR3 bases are TGTGCCAGCAGCCAAGGCCCGACGGATGTAAAAAACATTCAGTACTTC. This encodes CASSQGPTDVKNIQYF.

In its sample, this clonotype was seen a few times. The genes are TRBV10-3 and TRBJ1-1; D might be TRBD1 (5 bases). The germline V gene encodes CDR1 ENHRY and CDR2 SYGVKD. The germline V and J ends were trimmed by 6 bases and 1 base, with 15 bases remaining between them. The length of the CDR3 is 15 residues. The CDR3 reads CAISLGEGWNTEAFF. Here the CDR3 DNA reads TGTGCCATCAGCCTCGGGGAGGGGTGGAACACTGAAGCTTTCTTT.

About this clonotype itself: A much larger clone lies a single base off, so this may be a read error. The CDR3 nucleotides read TGTGCCAGCAGTCAAGCTGCGCGACAGGGATATAACACTGAAGCTTTCTTT. This translates into CASSQAARQGYNTEAFF. This rearrangement joins TRBV5-5 to TRBJ1-1; 7 positions match TRBD1. CDR1 is SGHKS and CDR2 is YYEKEE in the germline V gene (reference sequence). The junction had 15 bases not matched to a gene; V was cut back by 5 bases and J by 2 bases. This CDR3 is built from 17 residues.

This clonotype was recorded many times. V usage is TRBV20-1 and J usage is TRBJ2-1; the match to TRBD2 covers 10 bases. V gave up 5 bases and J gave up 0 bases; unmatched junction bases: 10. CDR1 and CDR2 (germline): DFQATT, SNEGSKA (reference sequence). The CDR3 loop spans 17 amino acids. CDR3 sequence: CSAPGGSGRYSYNEQFF. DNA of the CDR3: TGCAGTGCTCCGGGGGGTAGCGGGAGGTACTCCTACAATGAGCAGTTCTTC.

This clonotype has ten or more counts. CDR3 sequence (DNA): TGTGCCAGCACCGAAAACCGAGGGGAGCAGTACTTC. Its translation: CASTENRGEQYF. This sequence joins TRBV28 and TRBJ2-7; the D gene is possibly TRBD2 (5 bases). CDR3 length: 12 amino acids. The ends were cut back, 7 bases at V and 7 bases at J, with 14 bases in the middle. The germline V gene has CDR1 MDHEN and CDR2 SYDVKM.

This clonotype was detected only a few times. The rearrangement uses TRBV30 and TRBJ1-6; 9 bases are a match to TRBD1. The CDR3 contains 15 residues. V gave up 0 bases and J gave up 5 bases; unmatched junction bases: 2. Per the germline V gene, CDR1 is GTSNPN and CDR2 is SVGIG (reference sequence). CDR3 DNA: TGTGCCTGGAGTGTACGGGACAGGGATAATTCACCCCTCCACTTT. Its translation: CAWSVRDRDNSPLHF.

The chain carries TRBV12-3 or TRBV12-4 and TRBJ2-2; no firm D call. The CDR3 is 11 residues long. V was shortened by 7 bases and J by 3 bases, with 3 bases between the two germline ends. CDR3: CASIHTGELFF. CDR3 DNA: TGTGCCAGCATTCACACCGGGGAGCTGTTTTTT.

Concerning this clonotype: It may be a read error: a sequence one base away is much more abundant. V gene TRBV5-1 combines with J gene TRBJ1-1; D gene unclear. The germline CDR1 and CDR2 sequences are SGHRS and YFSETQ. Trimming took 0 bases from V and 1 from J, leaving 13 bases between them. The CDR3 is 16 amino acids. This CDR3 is CASSLGGGRGNTEAFF. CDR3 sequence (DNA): TGCGCCAGCAGCTTGGGAGGCGGGCGGGGGAACACTGAAGCTTTCTTT.

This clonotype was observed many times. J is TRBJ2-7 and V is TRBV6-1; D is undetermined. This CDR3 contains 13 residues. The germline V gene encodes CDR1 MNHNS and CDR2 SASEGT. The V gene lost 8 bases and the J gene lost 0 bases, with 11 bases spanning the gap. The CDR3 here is CASGSVSSYEQYF. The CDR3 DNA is TGTGCCAGCGGCAGCGTGAGCTCCTACGAGCAGTACTTC.

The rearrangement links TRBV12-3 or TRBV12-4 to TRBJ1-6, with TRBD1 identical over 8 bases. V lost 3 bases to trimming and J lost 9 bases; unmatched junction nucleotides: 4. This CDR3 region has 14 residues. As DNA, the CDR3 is TGTGCCAGCAGTTTGGTGACAGGGGTTTCACCCCTCCACTTT. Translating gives CASSLVTGVSPLHF.

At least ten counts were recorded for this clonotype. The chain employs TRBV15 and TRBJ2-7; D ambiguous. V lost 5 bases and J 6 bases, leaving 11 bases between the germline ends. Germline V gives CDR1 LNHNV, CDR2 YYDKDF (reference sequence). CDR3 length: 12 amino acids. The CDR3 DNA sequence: TGTGCCACCAGCTTACGGCTGGGCGAGCAGTACTTC. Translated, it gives CATSLRLGEQYF.

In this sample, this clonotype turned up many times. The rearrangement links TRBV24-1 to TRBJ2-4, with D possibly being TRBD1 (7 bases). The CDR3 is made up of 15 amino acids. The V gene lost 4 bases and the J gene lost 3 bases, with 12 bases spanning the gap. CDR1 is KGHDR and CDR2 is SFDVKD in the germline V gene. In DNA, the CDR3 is TGTGCCACCAGTGACGGGCAGGGGGGCAAAAACATTCAGTACTTC. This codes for CATSDGQGGKNIQYF.